These T cell receptor beta chains were read from a single sample in a study of shared clonotypes between healthy human individuals. Profiling relied on immunoSEQ multiplex PCR, and the TCRdb table lists in-frame clones only, not all of them. The profile shows 2 million to 2.5 million clones, approximately 94% of them singletons. What was sequenced was naive CD8+ T cells sorted from blood. Receptors were obtained from a man aged 18 to 30 in good health. CDR3s include the opening cysteine and the closing phenylalanine or tryptophan. Each record gives: V gene, J gene, D gene, clone size, CDR3 protein, CDR3 DNA. The D gene is left open where the match is weak. A row's size may be missing; if present it is once, few, many or a size class.

TRBV6-6,TRBJ2-1,-,-,CASSSPSHEQFF,TGTGCCAGCAGTTCCCCCTCCCATGAGCAGTTCTTC
TRBV28,TRBJ2-1,TRBD2,-,CASSLLASGDNEQFF,TGTGCCAGCAGTTTGTTGGCTAGCGGCGACAATGAGCAGTTCTTC
TRBV4-1,TRBJ2-7,TRBD1,-,CASSQDKGTGIYEQYF,TGCGCCAGCAGCCAAGATAAAGGGACAGGGATTTACGAGCAGTACTTC
TRBV27,TRBJ2-2,-,-,CASSLLGTGELFF,TGTGCCAGCAGTTTGTTGGGTACCGGGGAGCTGTTTTTT
TRBV25-1,TRBJ2-1,-,-,CASSEGTSYNEQFF,TGTGCCAGCAGTGAAGGGACTTCTTACAATGAGCAGTTCTTC
TRBV6-1,TRBJ2-7,-,-,CASSEFGSSTYEQYF,TGTGCCAGCAGTGAATTCGGCAGTAGTACCTACGAGCAGTACTTC
TRBV28,TRBJ2-3,-,-,CASSLTSFTDTQYF,TGTGCCAGCAGTTTAACGAGCTTCACAGATACGCAGTATTTT
TRBV4-1,TRBJ2-7,-,-,CASSQDSGGAYEQYF,TGCGCCAGCAGCCAAGATTCGGGTGGTGCCTACGAGCAGTACTTC
TRBV2,TRBJ2-1,TRBD2,-,CASGGTTYNEQFF,TGTGCCAGCGGCGGGACTACATACAATGAGCAGTTCTTC
TRBV6-1,TRBJ1-1,-,-,CASSEGSLGRGVEAFF,TGTGCCAGCAGTGAAGGTTCCTTAGGGCGTGGGGTCGAAGCTTTCTTT
TRBV14,TRBJ2-3,-,-,CASSQGRDRSLIRFTDTQYF,TGTGCCAGCAGCCAAGGGCGGGACCGATCGTTAATCCGCTTCACAGATACGCAGTATTTT
TRBV7-9,TRBJ2-7,TRBD2,once,CASSPWTSPNYEQYF,TGTGCCAGCAGCCCGTGGACTAGCCCGAACTACGAGCAGTACTTC
TRBV28,TRBJ1-6,TRBD1,few,CASSSGQGRSPLHF,TGTGCCAGCAGTTCGGGACAGGGTCGTTCACCCCTCCACTTT
TRBV28,TRBJ1-5,-,-,CASSLGSNQPQHF,TGTGCCAGCAGTTTGGGGAGCAATCAGCCCCAGCATTTT
TRBV27,TRBJ1-1,TRBD1,-,CASSPTPGTDMNTEAFF,TGTGCCAGCAGTCCTACCCCCGGGACAGATATGAACACTGAAGCTTTCTTT
TRBV29-1,TRBJ1-1,-,-,CSVGAISEAFF,TGCAGCGTTGGTGCAATCAGTGAAGCTTTCTTT
TRBV19,TRBJ2-2,-,-,CASSISWTHTGELFF,TGTGCCAGTAGTATATCCTGGACACATACCGGGGAGCTGTTTTTT
TRBV5-1,TRBJ2-7,-,-,CASSLVGTSSYEQYF,TGCGCCAGCAGCTTGGTCGGGACCAGCTCCTACGAGCAGTACTTC
TRBV7-3,TRBJ2-1,-,-,CASSPVVGEYNEQFF,TGTGCCAGCAGCCCGGTGGTCGGGGAATACAATGAGCAGTTCTTC
TRBV4-1,TRBJ1-5,TRBD1,once,CASSLDRVTQPQHF,TGCGCCAGCAGCCTTGACAGGGTTACTCAGCCCCAGCATTTT
TRBV9,TRBJ2-3,-,-,CASSVALRDGGTDTQYF,TGTGCCAGCAGCGTAGCTCTCAGGGACGGAGGCACAGATACGCAGTATTTT
TRBV4-3,TRBJ2-3,TRBD2,-,CASSQDLAGGADTQYF,TGCGCCAGCAGCCAAGATCTGGCGGGAGGGGCAGATACGCAGTATTTT
TRBV9,TRBJ1-3,TRBD1,once,CASSVEGAGGNTIYF,TGTGCCAGCAGCGTAGAGGGGGCTGGTGGAAACACCATATATTTT
TRBV25-1,TRBJ1-4,-,-,CASSESPTGNEKLFF,TGTGCCAGCAGTGAATCCCCAACAGGGAACGAAAAACTGTTTTTT
TRBV7-2,TRBJ1-1,-,-,CASSLVGGNTEAFF,TGTGCCAGCAGCTTAGTGGGGGGGAACACTGAAGCTTTCTTT
TRBV30,TRBJ1-6,TRBD1,-,CAWSSGGRSPLHF,TGTGCCTGGAGTTCAGGGGGCCGGTCACCCCTCCACTTT
TRBV27,TRBJ1-6,-,-,CASNPGGGGNSPLHF,TGTGCCAGCAACCCCGGTGGGGGTGGCAATTCACCCCTCCACTTT
TRBV2,TRBJ1-2,-,once,CASSEGGQKDRFYGYTF,TGTGCCAGCAGTGAAGGGGGGCAGAAAGATCGTTTTTATGGCTACACCTTC
TRBV10-2,TRBJ2-7,TRBD1,once,CASSWGTGLYEQYF,TGCGCCAGCAGTTGGGGGACAGGGCTCTACGAGCAGTACTTC
TRBV18,TRBJ2-5,TRBD1,-,CASSEGQPQETQYF,TGTGCCAGCTCAGAGGGACAGCCACAAGAGACCCAGTACTTC
TRBV13,TRBJ2-7,TRBD1,-,CASSLRTGKAHEQYF,TGTGCCAGCAGCTTGCGGACAGGGAAGGCCCACGAGCAGTACTTC
TRBV5-8,TRBJ2-5,TRBD2,-,CASSTGTSAQETQYF,TGTGCCAGCAGCACCGGGACTAGCGCTCAAGAGACCCAGTACTTC
TRBV7-9,TRBJ1-5,-,-,CASSPGFSNQPQHF,TGTGCCAGCAGCCCCGGATTCAGCAATCAGCCCCAGCATTTT
TRBV10-2,TRBJ1-2,TRBD1,-,CASSESRGRFYGYTF,TGCGCCAGCAGTGAGTCGAGGGGGCGCTTCTATGGCTACACCTTC
TRBV2,TRBJ2-1,-,-,CASLVVATYNEQFF,TGTGCCAGCTTGGTAGTAGCGACCTACAATGAGCAGTTCTTC
TRBV10-1,TRBJ2-5,TRBD1,once,CASSEWTGAGETQYF,TGCGCCAGCAGTGAGTGGACAGGGGCAGGGGAGACCCAGTACTTC
TRBV4-1,TRBJ2-2,-,-,CASSYGQNTGELFF,TGCGCCAGCAGCTACGGACAGAACACCGGGGAGCTGTTTTTT
TRBV30,TRBJ2-1,-,-,CAWSVDNEQFF,TGTGCCTGGAGTGTAGACAATGAGCAGTTCTTC
TRBV30,TRBJ2-5,-,once,CAWSYLGGGETQYF,TGTGCCTGGAGTTACCTTGGAGGGGGCGAGACCCAGTACTTC
TRBV13,TRBJ2-7,-,-,CASSSGPYYEQYF,TGTGCCAGCAGCTCCGGACCCTACTACGAGCAGTACTTC